The 7 T cell receptor beta chains below all came from one sample that was sequenced in a study of blood T cell repertoires in COVID-19. Assay: immunoSEQ multiplex PCR; the TCRdb copy retains only in-frame clones and omits some. The sample carries approximately 500,000 clones, approximately 89% recorded once. Sequencing was performed on peripheral blood. The receptors come from a young man with COVID-19, enrolled during active disease.

This CDR3 is CASSLSGAWAPLHF. The DNA for the CDR3 is TGCGCCAGCAGCTTGTCTGGGGCCTGGGCACCCCTCCACTTT. The chain recombines TRBV5-1 with TRBJ1-6; D may be TRBD1 (5 bases). This CDR3 region has 14 residues. V lost 1 base to trimming and J lost 11 bases, with 13 bases between them. CDR1 is SGHRS, CDR2 YFSETQ, per germline.

The chain joins TRBV19 to TRBJ1-5; maybe TRBD1 (5 bases). Germline loops: CDR1 LNHDA, CDR2 SQIVND (reference sequence). CDR3 length equals 13 residues. The V end lost 7 bases, the J end lost 3 bases, and 10 bases lay between the germline ends. The chain's CDR3 is CASNKGFNQPQHF. The DNA for the CDR3 is TGTGCCAGTAATAAGGGGTTCAATCAGCCCCAGCATTTT.

This clone was observed a single time. The chain combines TRBV2 with TRBJ2-3; 9 bases are shared with TRBD1. The CDR3 is made up of 13 amino acids. Germline-derived CDR1 and CDR2 are SNHLY and FYNNEI. CDR3 sequence (DNA): TGTGCAACTAGGGACAGGGGCACAGATACGCAGTATTTT. Translation: CATRDRGTDTQYF.

This chain links TRBV5-5 with TRBJ2-5; tentative D call: TRBD2 (5 bases). Trimming removed 5 bases at V and 2 bases at J, with 16 bases between. Germline CDR1 reads SGHKS; CDR2 reads YYEKEE (reference sequence). CDR3 length equals 15 residues. This CDR3 is CASSGLAGKQETQYF. CDR3 nucleotide sequence: TGTGCCAGCAGTGGGTTGGCGGGCAAACAAGAGACCCAGTACTTC.

The genes are TRBV10-2 and TRBJ2-5, with D possibly TRBD2 on 6 matching bases. CDR1 and CDR2 (germline): WSHSY, SAAADI. The CDR3 totals 12 residues. Trimming cost V 8 bases and J 2 bases, with 9 bases left between them. CDR3 nucleotide sequence: TGCGCCAGCTCGGGACTTCAAGAGACCCAGTACTTC. This encodes CASSGLQETQYF.

The sample holds one count of this clone. The V and J genes are TRBV7-8 and TRBJ1-2, with D perhaps TRBD1 (6 bases). CDR3 length equals 14 residues. The germline gives CDR1 SGHVS, CDR2 FQNEAQ. Trimming removed 5 bases from V and 3 bases from J, with 13 bases in between. The CDR3 nucleotides are TGTGCCAGCAGCCCACGACAGGCCTACTATGGCTACACCTTC. Protein: CASSPRQAYYGYTF.

V is TRBV3-1 (or the pseudogene TRBV3-2) and J is TRBJ1-4; 9 positions agree with TRBD1. The trim removed 4 bases at V and 8 bases at J, leaving 5 bases unmatched. This CDR3 has 14 residues. Germline V gene lookup returns CDR1 LGHDT and CDR2 YNNKEL (reference sequence). CDR3 DNA sequence: TGTGCCAGCAGCCCTCGACAGGGGGGGGAAAAACTGTTTTTT. This sequence encodes CASSPRQGGEKLFF.